This T cell receptor beta chain was documented in a study of post-analysis software for immune sequencing data. Looking at the study overall: Recorded disease courses covered relapsing-remitting, secondary progressive and progressive-relapsing multiple sclerosis. Some patients had no subtype annotation.

Trimming shortened V by 7 bases and J by 2 bases, and 12 bases separated the two germline ends. Germline V gene lookup returns CDR1 SNHLY and CDR2 FYNNEI. The CDR3 length is 13 residues. This clonotype was seen a handful of times. Its antigen is undetermined. Study-wide results and caveats: F measure clustering grouped samples strongly by preparation batch. People with multiple sclerosis had a significantly lower normalized Chao1 diversity than controls did. Included in a set of five TRBV segments more frequent in patients than controls were TRBV5-6, TRBV5-1 and TRBV20-1.

TCR beta libraries were prepared from cDNA with unique molecular identifiers. Yield was roughly 500,000 cDNA molecules from 1 to 10 million T cells. MiXCR, run by TCRdb on the PCR reads, gives a single entry per CDR3 protein. The sample consists of roughly 570,000 distinct CDR3 sequences, around 31% of them appearing once. The source material was blood. The V and J genes are TRBV2 and TRBJ2-7; the D gene could be TRBD1 or TRBD2 (5 bases each). The TCR sequence derives from a girl under 18 with multiple sclerosis. CDR3 bases: TGTGCCAGCATGCTGGGGGAAGCCTACGAGCAGTACTTC. Encoded protein: CASMLGEAYEQYF.